Each of the 6 T cell receptor beta chains below was sequenced from the same sample in a study of regulatory and conventional T cells in RAG deficiency (dated by TCRdb to about 2017). Before genomic DNA was extracted, conventional CD4+ T cells were isolated from blood as CD25-low CD127-high cells. To prepare the library, the immunoSEQ multiplex PCR assay was applied. Held by TCRdb, this immuneACCESS table contains in-frame sequences only and omits some clones. Under half of the omission traces to an unresolved V gene where checked; the cause of the rest is unknown. The sample has around 29,000 clones on record, nearly 95% of them singletons. The top ten clones comprise 0.15% to 0.2% of the sample. The data also belong to a second study, concerning regulatory T cells. The second study also describes: For the multiplex PCR, 52 forward TRBV primers and 13 reverse TRBJ primers were used, and amplification bias was corrected with both assay-based and computational methods.

Sequences were obtained from CD25- CD4+ T cells sorted from blood. The receptors here all came from a human donor in good health.

This chain uses TRBV28 with TRBJ1-5; 8 nucleotides line up with TRBD1. CDR3 length: 12 residues. The V segment lost 11 bases and the J segment 1 base; nucleotides outside the gene matches: 1. The germline gives CDR1 MDHEN, CDR2 SYDVKM. The CDR3 loop is CAGQGSNQPQHF. As DNA, the CDR3 is TGTGCCGGACAGGGAAGCAATCAGCCCCAGCATTTT.

In its sample, this clone was seen once. Here the CDR3 DNA reads TGCGCCAGCAGTGTGGGCAGGGATCTGACCGGGGAGCTGTTTTTT. The encoded protein is CASSVGRDLTGELFF. The chain couples TRBV10-1 to TRBJ2-2; possible D gene TRBD1, 5 bases. The CDR3 sequence is 15 residues long. Germline loops: CDR1 WNHNN, CDR2 SYGVQD (reference sequence). The germline V and J ends were trimmed by 4 bases and 5 bases, with 14 bases remaining between them.

The V gene is TRBV6-1, the J gene TRBJ1-1, with unresolved D. The CDR3 length is 14 residues. The germline V and J ends were trimmed by 6 bases and 6 bases, with 17 bases remaining between them. Germline CDR1 and CDR2: MNHNS and SASEGT. CDR3 residues: CASRGDLTEAEAFF. The CDR3, as DNA: TGTGCCAGCAGGGGAGACTTAACAGAAGCTGAAGCTTTCTTT.

This chain connects TRBV2 to TRBJ1-2; D is possibly TRBD1 (5 bases). V was cut by 4 bases and J by 6 bases, with 21 bases left in between. The germline CDR1 and CDR2 sequences are SNHLY and FYNNEI. The CDR3 loop spans 16 amino acids. This chain's CDR3 is CASSVVGGMNFDGYTF. The CDR3 DNA reads TGTGCCAGCAGTGTTGTCGGGGGAATGAACTTCGATGGCTACACCTTC.

V and J are TRBV5-1 and TRBJ1-1, with D perhaps matching TRBD1 (5 bases). Between the trimmed V and J ends, which lost 4 bases and 3 bases, there was a span of 10 bases. The CDR3 has 13 amino acids. Germline CDR1 SGHRS, CDR2 YFSETQ. DNA of the CDR3: TGCGCCAGCAGCAAAGGGGTTGACACTGAAGCTTTCTTT. This translates into CASSKGVDTEAFF.

For the CDR3, the DNA is TGTGCCAGCAGCGTCCCCGGACAGGGCTCTGGGGCCAACGTCCTGACTTTC. This codes for CASSVPGQGSGANVLTF. The chain recombines TRBV9 with TRBJ2-6, with 8 positions matching TRBD1. The CDR3 has 17 amino acids. The V gene end was trimmed by 2 bases and the J gene end by 0 bases; junction bases not matched to a gene: 4. Germline loops: CDR1 SGDLS, CDR2 YYNGEE.